This T cell receptor beta chain was captured in a study of T cells in Graves' hyperthyroidism and ophthalmopathy. RNA transcripts provided the source from which TCR beta CDR3 regions were amplified. When the TCR CDR3 underwent first-round RT-PCR, the HTBI primer set was used. TCRdb re-derived calls from the multiplex PCR reads in MiXCR, one entry per CDR3 protein. The table lists hundreds of thousands of distinct CDR3 sequences, less than 45% of them singletons. Germline loops: CDR1 DFQATT, CDR2 SNEGSKA (reference sequence). V dropped 3 bases and J dropped 5 bases, with 13 bases sitting between them. The CDR3 contains 13 residues.

The gene calls are TRBV20-1 and TRBJ1-2; D not certain. Sequencing was done on a sample of peripheral blood or thyroid tissue (not recorded which). This clonotype was sampled from an adult man with Graves' disease, either hyperthyroidism or ophthalmopathy (not recorded which). CDR3 protein: CSASDADSYGYTF. The DNA of the CDR3 is TGCAGTGCTAGTGATGCCGACTCGTATGGCTACACCTTC.